The rows below give T cell receptor beta chains drawn from one sample of a study of blood T cell repertoires in COVID-19. TCRdb's table, derived via immunoSEQ multiplex PCR, lists solely in-frame clones and lacks some. The table records approximately 170,000 clones, about 88% of them present only once. The sample was peripheral blood. These receptors were taken from a man younger than 40 with acute or convalescent COVID-19. The CDR3 runs from the conserved cysteine through the conserved F or W.

v_gene	j_gene	CDR3aa
TRBV5-1	TRBJ1-4	CASSLSGKGNEKLFF
TRBV27	TRBJ2-5	CASSLNRAPETQYF
TRBV6-5	TRBJ1-2	CASSFIPRTGNHGYTF
TRBV30	TRBJ1-1	CAWSKTSTEAFF
TRBV19	TRBJ1-1	CASSILPRGGRDTEAFF
TRBV5-5	TRBJ2-5	CASSLGSGSEETQYF
TRBV5-6	TRBJ2-5	CASSLGLKSVQETQYF
TRBV19	TRBJ1-5	CASRPSRGAAPQHF
TRBV6-2/TRBV6-3	TRBJ2-7	CASSSHTGAYEQYF
TRBV13	TRBJ1-2	CASSYGTVRTNYGYTF
TRBV10-3	TRBJ2-3	CATQAGAVSDTQYF
TRBV7-2	TRBJ1-4	CASSLGRVFRTNEKLFF
TRBV6-1	TRBJ2-5	CASSSSWDSQETQYF
TRBV5-1	TRBJ2-5	CASSLPSLETQYF
TRBV4-1	TRBJ2-2	CASSQGPLAGTNTGELFF
TRBV7-3	TRBJ2-3	CASSSPIPNTDTQYF
TRBV27	TRBJ2-1	CASSLESLSYNEQFF
TRBV2	TRBJ2-7	CASQNRVLYEQYF
TRBV7-9	TRBJ2-5	CASSLGTSAQETQYF
TRBV18	TRBJ2-3	CASSHSSGSTTDTQYF
TRBV28	TRBJ2-3	CASRATSGGASDTQYF
TRBV19	TRBJ2-5	CASSNVGREPGLAGWAETQYF
TRBV5-1	TRBJ2-6	CASSLNAGSGANVLTF
TRBV4-2	TRBJ1-5	CASSQTTGDNQPQHF
TRBV27	TRBJ1-5	CASGDSRYSNQPQHF
TRBV6-5	TRBJ2-1	CASSYDRRQHEQFF
TRBV5-6	TRBJ1-4	CASSLVRGEEKLFF
TRBV19	TRBJ1-1	CASSRGRRSEAFF
TRBV5-8	TRBJ1-5	CASSLFQQPQHF
TRBV28	TRBJ2-1	CASSFDYSYNEQFF
TRBV6-5	TRBJ2-3	CASSSSGSDTDTQYF
TRBV4-2	TRBJ1-1	CASSQDGFTGANTEAFF
TRBV25-1	TRBJ1-3	CASSPRTGSSGNTIYF
TRBV6-1	TRBJ1-2	CASSEATGWGGYTF
TRBV2	TRBJ2-1	CASLTGRTSGSSYNEQFF
TRBV15	TRBJ2-5	CATSRGGQGGQETQYF
TRBV29-1	TRBJ1-1	CTFTGVMNTEAFF
TRBV28	TRBJ1-2	CASSPPRETGNYGYTF
TRBV7-9	TRBJ1-1	CASSLGGTTEAFF
TRBV2	TRBJ1-2	CASRGGTLYGYTF
TRBV7-9	TRBJ1-5	CASSFQGAQPQHF
TRBV24-1	TRBJ1-6	CATSDYPGVLHF
TRBV5-1	TRBJ2-2	CASSLEASGYTGELFF
TRBV28	TRBJ2-7	CATPTGMREQYF
TRBV5-1	TRBJ2-3	CASSSSEGVSYTDTQYF
TRBV11-2	TRBJ2-7	CASSLVTGTHYEQYF